This TCR beta chain was captured in a study of early T cells in non-severe SARS-CoV-2 infection (dated by TCRdb to about 2021). For context, the study as a whole: Bulk RNA from unsorted whole blood was used for TCR sequencing, so alpha and beta chains could not be paired.

Broad study findings and their caveats: VDJdb matching was skewed toward anti-spike CD8 responses, so virus-specific expansions were likely underestimated and private and CD4 specificities were missed.

The library was obtained by 5' RACE. Sequencing instrument: NextSeq 500. To correct for sequencing error and PCR bias, the TCR library protocol tagged individual cDNA molecules with unique molecular identifiers. TCR alpha and beta chains were both sequenced, and the abundances of alpha and beta sequences in each sample were closely correlated with each other. Turning to the authors' computational methods: Decombinator V4 was used to annotate the V gene, J gene and CDR3 of the TCR sequences. Expanded TCRs were defined as changing significantly between any two time points under a Poisson model with p below 0.0001. TCR abundances were normalised to the total number of TCRs sequenced per sample and were expressed as counts per million. TRAV1-2 paired with TRAJ12, TRAJ20 or TRAJ33 defined MAIT TCRs, while TRAV10 paired with TRAJ18 defined iNKT TCRs. VDJdb, accessed 1 November 2021, was searched for CMV, EBV and SARS-CoV-2 annotated TCRs, excluding TCRs annotated for multiple antigens. TCRdb's own reprocessing of the public reads used fastp at Q25 and MiXCR and kept productive beta chains. Rows merge per CDR3 protein into single entries with the most common DNA and genes. TCRdb assigned the V and J calls; the authors' analysis was not used. This sample has 70,000 or so distinct CDR3 sequences in its table, and about 11% of those were observed once. The ten largest clonotypes hold around 5.8% of the sample.

As regards this clonotype: Its antigen is still unknown. Base qualities are not at hand, and no much larger clone is one base apart.

This was a case-control study nested in a cohort of healthcare workers in London, UK, who had nasopharyngeal swab PCR tests and blood samples taken every week. Healthcare workers were recruited between 23 and 31 March 2020, during the week of the UK lockdown, and were followed weekly for up to about 15 weeks. The junction shows trimming of 5 bases on V and 2 bases on J, and the gene matches do not reach 3 bases of it. CDR1 MDHEN and CDR2 SYDVKM are derived from the germline V gene. Counted from cysteine to phenylalanine, this CDR3 has 13 amino acids. This entry keeps only the CDR3 DNA: 39 bases, framed from base 1.

Specimen: whole blood. The TCR originated in an adult who was a healthcare worker with PCR-confirmed SARS-CoV-2 infection or an uninfected control (not recorded which). This chain is built from TRBV28 and TRBJ2-7; a stretch of 7 junction bases matches TRBD1. The sequenced DNA: TGTGCCAGCAGTCCACAGGGGACCTACGAGCAGTACTTC. This sequence encodes CASSPQGTYEQYF.